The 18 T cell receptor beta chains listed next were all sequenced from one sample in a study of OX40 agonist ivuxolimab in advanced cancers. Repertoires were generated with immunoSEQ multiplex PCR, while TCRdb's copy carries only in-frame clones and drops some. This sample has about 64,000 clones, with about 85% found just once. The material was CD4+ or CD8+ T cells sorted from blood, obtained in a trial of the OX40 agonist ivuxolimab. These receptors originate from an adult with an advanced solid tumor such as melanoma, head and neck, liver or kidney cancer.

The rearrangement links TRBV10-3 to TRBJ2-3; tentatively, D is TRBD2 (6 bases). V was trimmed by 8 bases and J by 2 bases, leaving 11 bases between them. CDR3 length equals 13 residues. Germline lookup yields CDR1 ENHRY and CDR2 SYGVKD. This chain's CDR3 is CAIEEGPTDTQYF. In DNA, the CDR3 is TGTGCCATCGAGGAGGGGCCCACAGATACGCAGTATTTT.

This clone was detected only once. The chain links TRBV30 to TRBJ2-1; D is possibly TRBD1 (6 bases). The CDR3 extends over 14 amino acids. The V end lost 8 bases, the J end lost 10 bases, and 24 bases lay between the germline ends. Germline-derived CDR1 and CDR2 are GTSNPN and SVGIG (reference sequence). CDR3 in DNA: TGTGCCCGAACTCTCGGACAGACTGGTGACGAGCAGTTCTTC. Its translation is CARTLGQTGDEQFF. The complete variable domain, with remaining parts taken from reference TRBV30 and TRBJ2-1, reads SQTIHQWPATLVQPVGSPLSLECTVEGTSNPNLYWYRQAAGRGLQLLFYSVGIGQISSEVPQNLSASRPQDRQFILSSKKLLLSDSGFYLCARTLGQTGDEQFFGPGTRLTVL.

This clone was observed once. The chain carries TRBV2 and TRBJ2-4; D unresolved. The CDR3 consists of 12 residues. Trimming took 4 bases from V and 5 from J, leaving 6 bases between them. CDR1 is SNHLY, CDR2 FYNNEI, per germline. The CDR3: CASSAQQNIQYF. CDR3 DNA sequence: TGTGCCAGCAGTGCGCAGCAAAACATTCAGTACTTC. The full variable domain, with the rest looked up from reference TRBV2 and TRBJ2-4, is EPEVTQTPSHQVTQMGQEVILRCVPISNHLYFYWYRQILGQKVEFLVSFYNNEISEKSEIFDDQFSVERPDGSNFTLKIRSTKLEDSAMYFCASSAQQNIQYFGAGTRLSVL.

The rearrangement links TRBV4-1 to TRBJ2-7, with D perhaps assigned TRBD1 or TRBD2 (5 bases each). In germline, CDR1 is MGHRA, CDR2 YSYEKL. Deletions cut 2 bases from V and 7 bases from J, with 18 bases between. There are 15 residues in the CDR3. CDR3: CASSQPPLGDGEQYF. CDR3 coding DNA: TGCGCCAGCAGCCAACCCCCCCTGGGGGACGGGGAGCAGTACTTC.

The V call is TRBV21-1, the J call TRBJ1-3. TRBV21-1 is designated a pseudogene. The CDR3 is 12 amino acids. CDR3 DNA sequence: TGTGCCAGCAGCGGAGAGGGAAACACCATATATTTT. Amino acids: CASSGEGNTIYF.

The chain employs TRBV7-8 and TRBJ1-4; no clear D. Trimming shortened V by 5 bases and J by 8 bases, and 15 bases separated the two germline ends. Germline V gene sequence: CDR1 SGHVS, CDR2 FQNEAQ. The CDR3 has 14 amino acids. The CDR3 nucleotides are TGTGCCAGCAGCCCGGGCAGTACAAGAGAAAAACTGTTTTTT. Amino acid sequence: CASSPGSTREKLFF.

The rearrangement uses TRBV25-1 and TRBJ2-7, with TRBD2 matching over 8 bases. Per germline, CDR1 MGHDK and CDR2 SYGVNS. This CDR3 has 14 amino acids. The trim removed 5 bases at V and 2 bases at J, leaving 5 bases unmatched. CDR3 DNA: TGTGCCAGCAGTAAAAGCGGGGGTACCTACGAGCAGTACTTC. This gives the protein CASSKSGGTYEQYF.

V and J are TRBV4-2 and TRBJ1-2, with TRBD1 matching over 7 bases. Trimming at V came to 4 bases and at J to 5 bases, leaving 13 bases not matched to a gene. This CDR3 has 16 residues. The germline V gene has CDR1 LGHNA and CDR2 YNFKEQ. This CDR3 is CASSLSSGTEVYGYTF. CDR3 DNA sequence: TGTGCCAGCAGCCTAAGTTCCGGGACAGAGGTATATGGCTACACCTTC.

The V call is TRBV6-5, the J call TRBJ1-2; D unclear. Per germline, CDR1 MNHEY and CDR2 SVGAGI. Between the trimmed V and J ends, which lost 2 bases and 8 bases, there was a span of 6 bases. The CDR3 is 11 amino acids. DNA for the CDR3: TGTGCCAGCAGTTACGGGGAGGGCTACACCTTC. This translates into CASSYGEGYTF.

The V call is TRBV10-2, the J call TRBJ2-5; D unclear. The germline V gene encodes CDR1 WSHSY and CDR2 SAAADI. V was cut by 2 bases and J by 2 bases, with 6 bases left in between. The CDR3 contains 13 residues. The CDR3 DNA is TGCGCCAGCAGTGAGCTTCCTCAAGAGACCCAGTACTTC. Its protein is CASSELPQETQYF.

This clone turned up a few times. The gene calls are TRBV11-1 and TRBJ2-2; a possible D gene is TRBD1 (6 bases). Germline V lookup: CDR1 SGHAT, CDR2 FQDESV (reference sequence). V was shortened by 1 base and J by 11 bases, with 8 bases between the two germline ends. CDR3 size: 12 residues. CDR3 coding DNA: TGTGCCAGCAGCTTAGACAGGGACGAGCTGTTTTTT. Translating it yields CASSLDRDELFF.

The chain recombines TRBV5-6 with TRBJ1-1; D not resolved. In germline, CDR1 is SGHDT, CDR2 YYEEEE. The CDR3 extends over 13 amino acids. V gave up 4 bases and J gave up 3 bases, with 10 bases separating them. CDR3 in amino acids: CASSAGRYTEAFF. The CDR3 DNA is TGTGCCAGCAGCGCCGGGAGGTACACTGAAGCTTTCTTT.

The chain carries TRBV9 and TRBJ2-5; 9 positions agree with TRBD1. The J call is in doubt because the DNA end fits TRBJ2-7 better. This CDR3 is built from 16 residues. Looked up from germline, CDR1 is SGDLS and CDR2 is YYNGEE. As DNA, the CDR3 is TGTGCCAGCAGCCCACGAGGGGACAGGGCTCAGGGCGAGCAGTACTTC. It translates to CASSPRGDRAQGEQYF.

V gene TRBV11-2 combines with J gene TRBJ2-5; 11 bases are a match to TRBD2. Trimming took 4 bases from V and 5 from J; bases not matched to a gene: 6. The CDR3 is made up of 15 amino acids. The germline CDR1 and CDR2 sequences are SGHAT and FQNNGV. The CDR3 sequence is CASSSGLAVWETQYF. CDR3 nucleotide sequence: TGTGCCAGCAGCTCGGGACTAGCGGTTTGGGAGACCCAGTACTTC.

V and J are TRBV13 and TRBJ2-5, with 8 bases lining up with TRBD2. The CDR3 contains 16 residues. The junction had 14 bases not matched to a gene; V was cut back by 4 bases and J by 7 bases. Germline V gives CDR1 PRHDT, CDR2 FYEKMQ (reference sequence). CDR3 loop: CASSSAKRGTKRTQYF. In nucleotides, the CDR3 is TGTGCCAGCAGCTCCGCCAAGCGGGGGACGAAGAGGACCCAGTACTTC.

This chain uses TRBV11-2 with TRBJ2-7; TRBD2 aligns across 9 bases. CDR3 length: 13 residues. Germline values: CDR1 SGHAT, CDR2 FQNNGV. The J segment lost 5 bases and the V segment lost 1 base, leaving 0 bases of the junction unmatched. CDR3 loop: CASSLVAGDEQYF. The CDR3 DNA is TGTGCCAGCAGCTTAGTAGCGGGGGACGAGCAGTACTTC. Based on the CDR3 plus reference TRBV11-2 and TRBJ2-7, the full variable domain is EAGVAQSPRYKIIEKRQSVAFWCNPISGHATLYWYQQILGQGPKLLIQFQNNGVVDDSQLPKDRFSAERLKGVDSTLKIQPAKLEDSAVYLCASSLVAGDEQYFGPGTRLTVT.

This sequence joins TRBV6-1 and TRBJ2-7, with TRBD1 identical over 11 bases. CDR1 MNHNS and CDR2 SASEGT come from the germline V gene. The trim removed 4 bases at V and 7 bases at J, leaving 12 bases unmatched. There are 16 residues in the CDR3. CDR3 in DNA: TGTGCCAGCAGTGTAGGGGGGACAGGGGGAGTATGGGAGCAGTACTTC. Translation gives CASSVGGTGGVWEQYF.

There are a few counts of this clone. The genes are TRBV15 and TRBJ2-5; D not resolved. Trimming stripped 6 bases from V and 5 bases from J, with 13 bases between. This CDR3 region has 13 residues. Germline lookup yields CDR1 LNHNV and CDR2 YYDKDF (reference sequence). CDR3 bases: TGTGCCACCAGGGACCGGACCCAGGAGACCCAGTACTTC. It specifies CATRDRTQETQYF.